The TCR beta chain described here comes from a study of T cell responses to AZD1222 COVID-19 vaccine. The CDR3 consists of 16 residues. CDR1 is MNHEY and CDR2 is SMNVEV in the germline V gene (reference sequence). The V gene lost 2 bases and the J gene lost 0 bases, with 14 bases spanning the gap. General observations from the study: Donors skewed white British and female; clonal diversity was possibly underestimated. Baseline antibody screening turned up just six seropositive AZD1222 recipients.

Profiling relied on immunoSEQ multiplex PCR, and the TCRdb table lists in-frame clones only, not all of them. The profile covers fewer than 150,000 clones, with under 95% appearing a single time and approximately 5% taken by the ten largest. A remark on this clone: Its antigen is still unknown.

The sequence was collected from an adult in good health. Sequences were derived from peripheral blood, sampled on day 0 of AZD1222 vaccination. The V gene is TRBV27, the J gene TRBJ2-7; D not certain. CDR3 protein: CASSLAPAPSSYEQYF. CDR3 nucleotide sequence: TGTGCCAGCAGTTTAGCCCCGGCCCCAAGCTCCTACGAGCAGTACTTC.